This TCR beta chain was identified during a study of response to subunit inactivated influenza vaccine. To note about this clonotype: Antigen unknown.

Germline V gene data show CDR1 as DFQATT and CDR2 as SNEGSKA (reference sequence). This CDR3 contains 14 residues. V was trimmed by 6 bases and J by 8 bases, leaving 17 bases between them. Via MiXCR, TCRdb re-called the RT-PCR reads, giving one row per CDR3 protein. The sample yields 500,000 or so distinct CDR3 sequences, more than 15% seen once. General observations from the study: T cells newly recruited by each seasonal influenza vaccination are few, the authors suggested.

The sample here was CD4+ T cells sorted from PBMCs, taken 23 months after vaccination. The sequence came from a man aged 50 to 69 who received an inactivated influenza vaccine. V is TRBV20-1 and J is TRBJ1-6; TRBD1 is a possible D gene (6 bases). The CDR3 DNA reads TGCAGTGCGGGGAGGGGGAACAGCTATTCACCCCTCCACTTT. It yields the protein CSAGRGNSYSPLHF.